This T cell receptor beta chain was identified in a study of T cells in Graves' hyperthyroidism and ophthalmopathy. This clonotype was recorded many times. There were TCR beta CDR3 regions amplified from RNA transcripts. TCR CDR3 regions were first amplified by RT-PCR with HTBI primers. TCRdb redid the calling of the multiplex PCR reads with MiXCR, one entry per CDR3 protein. The sample holds 550,000 to 600,000 distinct CDR3 sequences, approximately 14% seen once. CDR1 and CDR2 from the germline V gene are SGHVS and FQNEAQ. V was pared by 1 base and J by 2 bases, with 6 bases of the junction left unmatched. This CDR3 spans 16 amino acids.

This receptor was identified in a woman between 18 and 29 years old with Graves' ophthalmopathy. Material for sequencing was blood. The J gene is TRBJ2-7, the V gene TRBV7-8, with 9 nucleotides matching TRBD2. CDR3 DNA: TGTGCCAGCAGCTTAGAAAGGACTAGCGCCGCCTACGAGCAGTACTTC. It encodes CASSLERTSAAYEQYF.